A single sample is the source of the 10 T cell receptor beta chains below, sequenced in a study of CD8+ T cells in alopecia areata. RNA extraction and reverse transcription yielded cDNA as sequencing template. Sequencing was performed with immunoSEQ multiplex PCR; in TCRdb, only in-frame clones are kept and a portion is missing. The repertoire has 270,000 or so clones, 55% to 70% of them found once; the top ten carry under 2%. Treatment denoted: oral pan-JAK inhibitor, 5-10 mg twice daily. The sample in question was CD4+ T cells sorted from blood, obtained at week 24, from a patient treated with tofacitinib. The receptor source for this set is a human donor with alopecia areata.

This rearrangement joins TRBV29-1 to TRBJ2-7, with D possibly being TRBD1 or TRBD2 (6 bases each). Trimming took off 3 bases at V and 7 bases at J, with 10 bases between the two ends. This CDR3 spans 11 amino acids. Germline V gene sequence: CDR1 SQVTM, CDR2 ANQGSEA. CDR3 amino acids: CSVDRGLEQYF. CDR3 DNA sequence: TGCAGCGTTGATCGGGGGCTAGAGCAGTACTTC.

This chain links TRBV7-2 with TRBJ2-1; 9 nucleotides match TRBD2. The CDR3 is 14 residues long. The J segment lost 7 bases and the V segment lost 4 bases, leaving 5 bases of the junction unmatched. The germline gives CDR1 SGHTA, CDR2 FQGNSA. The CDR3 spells CASSSPSGTNEQFF. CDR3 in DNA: TGTGCCAGCAGCTCCCCTAGCGGGACGAATGAGCAGTTCTTC.

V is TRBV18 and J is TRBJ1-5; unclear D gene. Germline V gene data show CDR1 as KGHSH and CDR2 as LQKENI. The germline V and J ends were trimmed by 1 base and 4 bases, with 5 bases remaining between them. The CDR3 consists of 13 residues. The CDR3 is CASSPQTNQPQHF. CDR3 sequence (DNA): TGTGCCAGCTCACCACAGACTAATCAGCCCCAGCATTTT.

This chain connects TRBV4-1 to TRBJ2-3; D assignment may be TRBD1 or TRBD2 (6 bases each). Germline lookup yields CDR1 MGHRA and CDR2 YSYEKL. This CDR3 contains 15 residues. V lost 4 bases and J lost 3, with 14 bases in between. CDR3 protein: CASSRRAGETDTQYF. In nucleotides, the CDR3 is TGCGCCAGCAGCCGGAGGGCAGGGGAAACAGATACGCAGTATTTT.

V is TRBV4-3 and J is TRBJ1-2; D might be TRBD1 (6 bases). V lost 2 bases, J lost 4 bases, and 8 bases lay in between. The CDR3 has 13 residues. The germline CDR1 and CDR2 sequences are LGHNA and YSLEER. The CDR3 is CASSQTDSYGYTF. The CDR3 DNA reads TGCGCCAGCAGCCAAACGGACAGCTATGGCTACACCTTC.

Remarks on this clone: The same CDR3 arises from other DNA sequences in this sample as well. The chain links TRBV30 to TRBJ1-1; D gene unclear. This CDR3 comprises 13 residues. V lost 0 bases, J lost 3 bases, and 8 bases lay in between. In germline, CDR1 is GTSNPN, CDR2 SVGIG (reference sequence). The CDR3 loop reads CAWSVRVDTEAFF. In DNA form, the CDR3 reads TGTGCCTGGAGTGTACGGGTGGACACTGAAGCTTTCTTT.

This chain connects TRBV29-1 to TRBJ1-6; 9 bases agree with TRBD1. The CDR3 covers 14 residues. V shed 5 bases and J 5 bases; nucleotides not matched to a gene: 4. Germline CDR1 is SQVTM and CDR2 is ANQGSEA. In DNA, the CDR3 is TGCAGCGTTCGCTGGACAGGGGATAATTCACCCCTCCACTTT. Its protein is CSVRWTGDNSPLHF.

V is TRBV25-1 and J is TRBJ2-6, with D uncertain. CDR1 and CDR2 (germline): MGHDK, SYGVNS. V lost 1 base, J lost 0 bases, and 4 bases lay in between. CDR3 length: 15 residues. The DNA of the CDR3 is TGTGCCAGCAGTGAATTAGGCTCTGGGGCCAACGTCCTGACTTTC. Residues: CASSELGSGANVLTF.

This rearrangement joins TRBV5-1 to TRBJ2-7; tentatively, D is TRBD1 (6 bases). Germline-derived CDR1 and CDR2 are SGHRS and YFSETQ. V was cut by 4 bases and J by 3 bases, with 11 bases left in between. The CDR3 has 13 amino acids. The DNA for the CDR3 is TGCGCCAGCAGCATAGGGACATTCTACGAGCAGTACTTC. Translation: CASSIGTFYEQYF.

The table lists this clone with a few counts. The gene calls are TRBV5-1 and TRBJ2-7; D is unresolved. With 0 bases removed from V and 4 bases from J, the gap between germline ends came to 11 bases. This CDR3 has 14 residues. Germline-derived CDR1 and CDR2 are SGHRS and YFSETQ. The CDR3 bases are TGCGCCAGCAGCTTGGACTCAGGCACTTACGAGCAGTACTTC. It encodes CASSLDSGTYEQYF.